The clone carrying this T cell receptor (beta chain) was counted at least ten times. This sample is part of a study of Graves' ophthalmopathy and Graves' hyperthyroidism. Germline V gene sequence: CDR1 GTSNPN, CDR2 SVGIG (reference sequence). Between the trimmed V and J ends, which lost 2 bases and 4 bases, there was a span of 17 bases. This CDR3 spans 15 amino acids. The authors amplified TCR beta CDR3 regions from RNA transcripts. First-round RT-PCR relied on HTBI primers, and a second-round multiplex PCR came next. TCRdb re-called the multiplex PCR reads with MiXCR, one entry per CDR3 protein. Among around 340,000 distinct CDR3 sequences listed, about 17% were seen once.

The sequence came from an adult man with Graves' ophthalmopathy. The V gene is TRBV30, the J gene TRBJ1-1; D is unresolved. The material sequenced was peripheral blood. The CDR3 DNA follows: TGTGCCTGGAGTTCCCAGGCTTCCGTCACCACTGAAGCTTTCTTT. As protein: CAWSSQASVTTEAFF. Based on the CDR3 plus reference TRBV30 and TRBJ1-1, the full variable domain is SQTIHQWPATLVQPVGSPLSLECTVEGTSNPNLYWYRQAAGRGLQLLFYSVGIGQISSEVPQNLSASRPQDRQFILSSKKLLLSDSGFYLCAWSSQASVTTEAFFGQGTRLTVV.